One sample yielded the 5 T cell receptor beta chains listed below, sequenced in a study of post-analysis software for immune sequencing data. Study-wide results and caveats: In patients, about 5 TRBV segments were more frequent than in controls, with TRBV5-6, TRBV5-1 and TRBV20-1 among them.

Their antigens remain unidentified. Presence of unique molecular identifiers characterized the TCR beta cDNA libraries. A single record per CDR3 protein comes from TCRdb applying MiXCR to the PCR reads. The profile shows about 810,000 distinct CDR3 sequences, roughly 58% of them singletons. Input material: blood. The receptors were sampled from a girl aged 5 to 17 with multiple sclerosis.

This clonotype has a handful of counts. V is TRBV18 and J is TRBJ1-5; the match to TRBD1 covers 10 bases. Germline V gives CDR1 KGHSH, CDR2 LQKENI. CDR3 length: 15 residues. V lost 3 bases and J lost 4; bases outside the gene matches: 3. CDR3 amino acids: CASSPGQGRNQPQHF. The DNA for the CDR3 is TGTGCCAGCTCACCGGGACAGGGGCGAAATCAGCCCCAGCATTTT. The entire variable domain, with the rest obtained from reference TRBV18 and TRBJ1-5, is as follows: NAGVMQNPRHLVRRRGQEARLRCSPMKGHSHVYWYRQLPEEGLKFMVYLQKENIIDESGMPKERFSAEFPKEGPSILRIQQVVRGDSAAYFCASSPGQGRNQPQHFGDGTRLSIL.

The gene calls are TRBV29-1 and TRBJ1-2, with a weak D call TRBD1 (5 bases). The V end lost 4 bases, the J end lost 1 base, and 7 bases lay between the germline ends. Germline V CDR1 and CDR2: SQVTM, ANQGSEA. The CDR3 spans 12 residues. CDR3 residues: CSVVDSNYGYTF. DNA of the CDR3: TGCAGCGTTGTTGACAGTAACTATGGCTACACCTTC.

The chain joins TRBV5-1 to TRBJ2-7; the D gene is possibly TRBD2 (5 bases). The ends were cut back, 2 bases at V and 3 bases at J, with 12 bases in the middle. Per the germline V gene, CDR1 is SGHRS and CDR2 is YFSETQ. The CDR3 covers 14 residues. The CDR3 DNA follows: TGCGCCAGCAGCTTCGGGGAGAGACGCTACGAGCAGTACTTC. Translation: CASSFGERRYEQYF.

CDR3 in amino acids: CSARGRMFASYNEQFF. DNA for the CDR3: TGCAGTGCTAGAGGCCGCATGTTCGCATCCTACAATGAGCAGTTCTTC. The chain employs TRBV20-1 and TRBJ2-1, with no clear D. Trimming took 1 base from V and 1 from J, leaving 14 bases between them. Germline assignment: CDR1 DFQATT and CDR2 SNEGSKA (reference sequence). The CDR3 is made up of 16 amino acids.

The chain has TRBV6-1 and TRBJ2-5; 9 bases fit TRBD2. The germline gives CDR1 MNHNS, CDR2 SASEGT. V was pared by 4 bases and J by 4 bases, with 4 bases of the junction left unmatched. The CDR3 length is 14 residues. In DNA form, the CDR3 reads TGTGCCAGCAGTGCCTTGCGGGGGGGAGAGACCCAGTACTTC. This encodes CASSALRGGETQYF.